The 8 T cell receptor beta chains reported below all come from one sample, sequenced in a study of blood T cells in healthy people across ages. Then a second PCR, running about 6 to 12 cycles, was carried out with a sample-barcoded 5' primer and a J-beta primer mix. TCRdb re-called the 5' RACE reads through MiXCR, storing one row per CDR3 protein. The repertoire has about a million distinct CDR3 sequences, more than 30% of them found once; the top ten carry roughly 13%. Sequencing used blood. Every receptor here comes from a man between 18 and 29 years old in good health.

This clonotype was found a few times. The J gene is TRBJ2-5, the V gene TRBV20-1, with D possibly TRBD2 on 6 matching bases. CDR1 is DFQATT and CDR2 is SNEGSKA in the germline V gene (reference sequence). The CDR3 has 14 residues. The V gene lost 3 bases and the J gene lost 4 bases, with 15 bases spanning the gap. Here the CDR3 reads CSARGTLGRETQYF. The CDR3 DNA sequence: TGCAGTGCTAGGGGGACTCTCGGGAGAGAGACCCAGTACTTC.

This clonotype was counted only a few times. The chain has TRBV7-2 and TRBJ2-3, with no clear D. The length of the CDR3 is 14 residues. Germline lookup yields CDR1 SGHTA and CDR2 FQGNSA. V was trimmed by 1 base and J by 4 bases, leaving 9 bases between them. In DNA form, the CDR3 reads TGTGCCAGCAGCTTAGTAATAGCTTCAGATACGCAGTATTTT. As protein: CASSLVIASDTQYF.

This clonotype showed up many times. The chain uses TRBV11-1 and TRBJ1-6, with a weak D call TRBD1 (6 bases). The V end was cut by 3 bases, the J end by 5 bases, with 8 bases between. This CDR3 has 14 amino acids. CDR1 and CDR2 from the germline V gene are SGHAT and FQDESV (reference sequence). The CDR3, as DNA: TGTGCCAGCAGCTTGACAGGAAATAATTCACCCCTCCACTTT. Translated: CASSLTGNNSPLHF.

In the case of this clonotype: A much bigger clone sits one base away, suggesting this may be a read error. This chain uses TRBV10-3 with TRBJ2-3, with a possible D match to TRBD1 (5 bases). Germline CDR1 reads ENHRY; CDR2 reads SYGVKD. There are 14 residues in the CDR3. This chain's CDR3 is CAITWSRLTETQYF. CDR3 DNA sequence: TGTGCCATCACCTGGTCTCGATTGACAGAGACGCAGTATTTT.

The sample holds a few counts of this clonotype. The chain combines TRBV27 with TRBJ1-2; 8 bases match TRBD1. In germline, CDR1 is MNHEY, CDR2 SMNVEV (reference sequence). V lost 5 bases and J lost 0; bases outside the gene matches: 5. The CDR3 is made up of 15 amino acids. The CDR3 spells CASSPQGGANYGYTF. CDR3 coding DNA: TGTGCCAGCAGTCCACAGGGGGGGGCTAACTATGGCTACACCTTC.

The table lists this clonotype with a few counts. This sequence joins TRBV7-2 and TRBJ2-3, with 10 nucleotides matching TRBD2. The CDR3 covers 13 residues. Germline values: CDR1 SGHTA, CDR2 FQGNSA. V shed 3 bases and J 6 bases; nucleotides not matched to a gene: 0. CDR3 sequence (DNA): TGTGCCAGCAGCTTGACTAGCGGGGATACGCAGTATTTT. It yields the protein CASSLTSGDTQYF.

The chain links TRBV20-1 to TRBJ1-1; 9 nucleotides align to TRBD1. This CDR3 has 13 amino acids. J was trimmed by 6 bases and V by 6 bases; bases with no gene match: 8. Per the germline V gene, CDR1 is DFQATT and CDR2 is SNEGSKA (reference sequence). The CDR3 DNA sequence: TGCAGTGCCGGACAGGGGATGATCCCTGAAGCTTTCTTT. Amino acids: CSAGQGMIPEAFF.

The chain uses TRBV12-3 or TRBV12-4 and TRBJ2-7, with 9 bases matching TRBD1. The CDR3 has 13 residues. V trimming: 5 bases; J trimming: 6 bases; junction bases outside the gene matches: 5. The chain's CDR3 is CASSPNRGREQYF. CDR3 coding DNA: TGTGCCAGCAGTCCGAACAGGGGGCGCGAGCAGTACTTC.